This entry lists 26 T cell receptor beta chains sequenced from one sample in a study of cytomegalovirus exposure and HLA in healthy donors. 13 Jbeta primers and 60 Vbeta primers were used for the PCR. Sequenced by immunoSEQ multiplex PCR; TCRdb stores in-frame clones only, minus some. The sample gives under 250,000 clones, around 79% of which show up once; approximately 4% is in the top ten. Input material: PBMCs. The receptors come from a woman between 25 and 40 years old in good health and CMV-seropositive.

The chain recombines TRBV10-3 with TRBJ2-2, with 8 bases matching TRBD2. CDR3 length: 16 amino acids. The J segment lost 1 base and the V segment lost 3 bases, leaving 4 bases of the junction unmatched. CDR1 is ENHRY and CDR2 is SYGVKD in the germline V gene. The CDR3: CAISDGTRGNTGELFF. The CDR3 region has the DNA TGTGCCATCAGTGACGGGACTAGAGGGAACACCGGGGAGCTGTTTTTT.

The chain recombines TRBV7-2 with TRBJ2-7; 13 positions match TRBD2. V shed 4 bases, J shed 4 bases, and the junction held 7 bases outside the gene matches. The germline gives CDR1 SGHTA, CDR2 FQGNSA. This CDR3 region has 16 residues. The CDR3 nucleotides are TGTGCCAGCAGCTCGACTAGCGGGAGGACCCCTTACGAGCAGTACTTC. Amino acid sequence: CASSSTSGRTPYEQYF.

This clone was picked up many times. CDR3 nucleotides: TGTGCCAGCAGTGAAGAGACAGGGGCTCTCAATTCACCCCTCCACTTT. Translated: CASSEETGALNSPLHF. The V call is TRBV2, the J call TRBJ1-6; 8 bases agree with TRBD1. CDR1 is SNHLY, CDR2 FYNNEI, per germline. V dropped 1 base and J dropped 7; count of bases not matched to a gene: 6. The CDR3 contains 16 residues.

Only one count was recorded for this clone. The chain combines TRBV15 with TRBJ1-4, with D uncertain. This CDR3 is built from 16 residues. V shed 1 base and J shed 4 bases, with 13 bases lying between them. Looked up from germline, CDR1 is LNHNV and CDR2 is YYDKDF (reference sequence). Written as DNA, the CDR3 is TGTGCCACCAGCAGAGGAACAGAGTTCTTTAATGAAAAACTGTTTTTT. Residues: CATSRGTEFFNEKLFF.

The genes are TRBV4-1 and TRBJ2-7, with 8 bases matching TRBD1. Trimming cost V 4 bases and J 2 bases; bases outside gene matches: 10. The CDR3 is 16 amino acids. Germline V gene data show CDR1 as MGHRA and CDR2 as YSYEKL. This CDR3 reads CASSPIPGQGTYEQYF. DNA of the CDR3: TGCGCCAGCAGCCCCATCCCCGGACAGGGAACCTACGAGCAGTACTTC.

CDR3 in DNA: TGTGCCAGCAGCGTAGTGGCAGGGGAAGGAGAGACCCAGTACTTC. Its protein is CASSVVAGEGETQYF. The chain joins TRBV9 to TRBJ2-5; D perhaps matches TRBD1 (6 bases). Trimming stripped 0 bases from V and 4 bases from J, with 13 bases between. This CDR3 has 15 residues. In germline, CDR1 is SGDLS, CDR2 YYNGEE.

The chain uses TRBV4-1 and TRBJ2-3; the match to TRBD1 covers 9 bases. Germline CDR1 MGHRA, CDR2 YSYEKL. The CDR3 runs to 16 residues. The J segment lost 3 bases and the V segment lost 3 bases, leaving 7 bases of the junction unmatched. CDR3 nucleotide sequence: TGCGCCAGCAGCCAGATTCCCGGACAGGGGACAGATACGCAGTATTTT. It codes for CASSQIPGQGTDTQYF.

This sequence joins TRBV5-1 and TRBJ1-1; no clear D gene. Germline CDR1 and CDR2: SGHRS and YFSETQ. V was trimmed by 2 bases and J by 5 bases, leaving 7 bases between them. The CDR3 runs to 12 residues. The DNA for the CDR3 is TGCGCCAGCAGCTTCGGTGATACTGAAGCTTTCTTT. Residues: CASSFGDTEAFF.

The V call is TRBV30, the J call TRBJ2-5; TRBD2 matches at 13 bases. V trimming: 0 bases; J trimming: 2 bases; junction bases outside the gene matches: 3. The CDR3 runs to 16 residues. Germline V lookup: CDR1 GTSNPN, CDR2 SVGIG (reference sequence). The chain's CDR3 is CAWSVPGLAGQETQYF. The CDR3 DNA follows: TGTGCCTGGAGTGTCCCGGGACTAGCGGGGCAAGAGACCCAGTACTTC.

The chain links TRBV7-9 to TRBJ2-7; 11 bases align to TRBD1. The CDR3 runs to 17 residues. V gave up 5 bases and J gave up 2 bases; unmatched junction bases: 11. Looked up from germline, CDR1 is SEHNR and CDR2 is FQNEAQ (reference sequence). CDR3 region: CASSNTWDRGSTYEQYF. CDR3 sequence (DNA): TGTGCCAGCAGCAATACGTGGGACAGGGGGTCGACCTACGAGCAGTACTTC.

On this clone: Its ends do not fully match the called genes, so a read error is possible. The rearrangement uses TRBV10-2 and TRBJ2-7, with TRBD1 matching 8 bases. In germline, CDR1 is WSHSY, CDR2 SAAADI. The CDR3 is 14 amino acids. The CDR3 region has the DNA TGCGCCCGCAGGAGTTCCAGGGGGCCGATCGAGCAGTACTTC. Its translation is CARRSSRGPIEQYF.

This clone was detected only once. This chain uses TRBV29-1 with TRBJ1-2, with TRBD1 matching over 11 bases. This CDR3 has 15 residues. CDR1 SQVTM and CDR2 ANQGSEA come from the germline V gene. The V segment lost 3 bases and the J segment 5 bases; nucleotides outside the gene matches: 8. The CDR3 DNA follows: TGCAGCGTTGACCGCGGACAGGGGGCTTGGTATGGCTACACCTTC. Amino acids: CSVDRGQGAWYGYTF.

The chain's CDR3 is CASNLLGQGLMTTYEQYF. In DNA form, the CDR3 reads TGTGCCAGCAATCTCTTGGGACAGGGACTGATGACGACCTACGAGCAGTACTTC. The chain carries TRBV2 and TRBJ2-7; 9 bases are shared with TRBD1. The CDR3 is made up of 18 amino acids. V shed 7 bases, J shed 2 bases, and the junction held 18 bases outside the gene matches. The germline CDR1 and CDR2 sequences are SNHLY and FYNNEI.

This clone showed up just once. The chain couples TRBV4-1 to TRBJ2-2; TRBD2 agrees at 11 bases. The germline V gene has CDR1 MGHRA and CDR2 YSYEKL. V gave up 2 bases and J gave up 1 base; unmatched junction bases: 6. This CDR3 spans 18 amino acids. The CDR3 coding sequence is TGCGCCAGCAGCCAACCTCCGGGACTAGCGGAGAACACCGGGGAGCTGTTTTTT. Translated, it gives CASSQPPGLAENTGELFF.

The sample holds a few counts of this clone. The rearrangement joins TRBV29-1 to TRBJ2-7; possibly TRBD2 for D (6 bases). CDR1 is SQVTM, CDR2 ANQGSEA, per germline. The CDR3 has 13 amino acids. The V gene lost 5 bases and the J gene lost 1 base, with 12 bases spanning the gap. The CDR3 nucleotides read TGCAGCGTTCTACACGGGAGTTCCTACGAGCAGTACTTC. This translates into CSVLHGSSYEQYF.

The rearrangement uses TRBV5-1 and TRBJ2-1, with 9 bases matching TRBD1. Germline loops: CDR1 SGHRS, CDR2 YFSETQ. The V and J ends lost 0 bases and 5 bases, in that order; junction bases with no gene match: 6. The CDR3 totals 16 residues. The CDR3 here is CASSLGTGTGNNEQFF. The CDR3 nucleotides are TGCGCCAGCAGCTTGGGCACCGGGACAGGGAACAATGAGCAGTTCTTC. The full variable domain, completed using reference TRBV5-1 and TRBJ2-1, is KAGVTQTPRYLIKTRGQQVTLSCSPISGHRSVSWYQQTPGQGLQFLFEYFSETQRNKGNFPGRFSGRQFSNSRSEMNVSTLELGDSALYLCASSLGTGTGNNEQFFGPGTRLTVL.

V and J are TRBV11-2 and TRBJ2-5; 8 bases are a match to TRBD2. The CDR3 spans 18 residues. Germline values: CDR1 SGHAT, CDR2 FQNNGV. Trimming took 5 bases from V and 4 from J; bases not matched to a gene: 18. CDR3 sequence (DNA): TGTGCCAGCAGCCTATATAGTATCGGGGGGGGCTTGGGAGAGACCCAGTACTTC. Its translation is CASSLYSIGGGLGETQYF.

V is TRBV7-2 and J is TRBJ2-2; D may be TRBD2 (5 bases). The CDR3 contains 15 residues. Germline V gene sequence: CDR1 SGHTA, CDR2 FQGNSA. V lost 3 bases and J lost 5, with 13 bases in between. The CDR3 sequence: CASSFRGTGTGELFF. The CDR3 coding sequence is TGTGCCAGCAGCTTCCGGGGTACTGGGACCGGGGAGCTGTTTTTT.

The chain has TRBV2 and TRBJ2-5; TRBD1 agrees at 12 bases. Trimming took 11 bases from V and 5 from J; bases not matched to a gene: 6. CDR3 length: 13 residues. Germline V gene sequence: CDR1 SNHLY, CDR2 FYNNEI. CDR3 sequence (DNA): TGTGCCGGGGGGACAGGGGGCAGGGAGACCCAGTACTTC. Encoded protein: CAGGTGGRETQYF. The entire variable domain, with the rest obtained from reference TRBV2 and TRBJ2-5, is as follows: EPEVTQTPSHQVTQMGQEVILRCVPISNHLYFYWYRQILGQKVEFLVSFYNNEISEKSEIFDDQFSVERPDGSNFTLKIRSTKLEDSAMYFCAGGTGGRETQYFGPGTRLLVL.

The rearrangement links TRBV29-1 to TRBJ2-5, with 9 nucleotides matching TRBD2. The V gene end was trimmed by 8 bases and the J gene end by 2 bases; junction bases not matched to a gene: 12. The CDR3 consists of 15 residues. Germline CDR1 and CDR2: SQVTM and ANQGSEA. Here the CDR3 reads CSPAAGAGGQETQYF. In nucleotides, the CDR3 is TGCAGCCCCGCTGCGGGAGCGGGAGGACAAGAGACCCAGTACTTC.

The V and J genes are TRBV29-1 and TRBJ2-3; 15 bases agree with TRBD2. Germline V gives CDR1 SQVTM, CDR2 ANQGSEA. This CDR3 comprises 17 residues. J was trimmed by 9 bases and V by 5 bases; bases with no gene match: 15. This CDR3 reads CSVLRTSGRGGHRTQYF. CDR3 coding DNA: TGCAGCGTTTTAAGGACTAGCGGGAGGGGGGGCCACAGGACGCAGTATTTT.

This clone appeared once. J is TRBJ1-5 and V is TRBV9; the D is unclear. Germline CDR1 is SGDLS and CDR2 is YYNGEE. Trimming cost V 0 bases and J 2 bases, with 9 bases left between them. CDR3 length: 15 residues. The CDR3 loop is CASSVGTVGNQPQHF. CDR3 sequence (DNA): TGTGCCAGCAGCGTAGGTACAGTTGGCAATCAGCCCCAGCATTTT. Combining the CDR3 with reference TRBV9 and TRBJ1-5 gives the whole variable domain DSGVTQTPKHLITATGQRVTLRCSPRSGDLSVYWYQQSLDQGLQFLIQYYNGEERAKGNILERFSAQQFPDLHSELNLSSLELGDSALYFCASSVGTVGNQPQHFGDGTRLSIL.

The V call is TRBV5-6, the J call TRBJ1-6, with 7 bases fitting TRBD1. The CDR3 extends over 14 amino acids. The ends lost 4 bases at V and 7 bases at J; junction bases unmatched: 5. Germline CDR1 reads SGHDT; CDR2 reads YYEEEE. CDR3 sequence (DNA): TGTGCCAGCAGCCTGGACAGGCGGAATTCACCCCTCCACTTT. It yields the protein CASSLDRRNSPLHF.

The rearrangement links TRBV20-1 to TRBJ1-1; D unresolved. V gave up 7 bases and J gave up 11 bases, with 14 bases separating them. The V gene's germline CDR1 is DFQATT and CDR2 SNEGSKA (reference sequence). The CDR3 has 10 residues. CDR3 region: CSGSQESAFF. The CDR3, as DNA: TGCAGTGGAAGTCAGGAATCGGCTTTCTTT.

CDR3 coding DNA: TGTGCTATCGACGCGGAGAATGAAAAACTGTTTTTT. Translated, it gives CAIDAENEKLFF. The chain uses TRBV2 and TRBJ1-4; no clear D gene. Germline V CDR1 and CDR2: SNHLY, FYNNEI. The CDR3 runs to 12 residues.

This CDR3 is CASSQAFGTGSYEQYF. The DNA of the CDR3 is TGCGCCAGCAGCCAGGCCTTTGGGACAGGGTCCTACGAGCAGTACTTC. The chain has TRBV4-1 and TRBJ2-7; 9 bases agree with TRBD1. The V gene's germline CDR1 is MGHRA and CDR2 YSYEKL. This CDR3 region has 16 residues. Trimming took 3 bases from V and 1 from J; bases not matched to a gene: 7.